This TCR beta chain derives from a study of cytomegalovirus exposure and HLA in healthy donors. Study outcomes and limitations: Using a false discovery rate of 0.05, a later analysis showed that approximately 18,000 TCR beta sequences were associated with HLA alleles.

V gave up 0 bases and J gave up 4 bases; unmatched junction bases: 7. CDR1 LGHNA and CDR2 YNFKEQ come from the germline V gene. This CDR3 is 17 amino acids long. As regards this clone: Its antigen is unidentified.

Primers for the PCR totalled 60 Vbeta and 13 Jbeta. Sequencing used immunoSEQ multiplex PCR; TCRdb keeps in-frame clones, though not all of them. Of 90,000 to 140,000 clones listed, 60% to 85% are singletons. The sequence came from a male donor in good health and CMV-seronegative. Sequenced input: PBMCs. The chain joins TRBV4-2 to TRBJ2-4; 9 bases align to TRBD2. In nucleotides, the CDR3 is TGTGCCAGCAGCCAAGATTCCCTAGCGGGGAGAAAAAACATTCAGTACTTC. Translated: CASSQDSLAGRKNIQYF.